These 13 T cell receptor beta chains came from one sample sequenced in a study of cytomegalovirus exposure and HLA in healthy donors. PCR was performed using 60 Vbeta and 13 Jbeta primers. The assay was immunoSEQ multiplex PCR, and TCRdb's table has in-frame clones only and misses some. The data contain about 160,000 clones, approximately 82% of them singletons. The sample taken for sequencing was PBMCs. The origin of the receptors is a male donor in good health and CMV-seronegative.

This clone was seen a handful of times. V is TRBV9 and J is TRBJ2-3; a weak D match, TRBD1 (5 bases). V was clipped by 1 base and J by 3 bases, with 12 bases between them. The CDR3 sequence is 15 residues long. Germline-derived CDR1 and CDR2 are SGDLS and YYNGEE. CDR3 nucleotides: TGTGCCAGCAGCGTACAGGGTTTTGGGACAGATACGCAGTATTTT. This translates into CASSVQGFGTDTQYF. The whole variable domain, remainder taken from reference TRBV9 and TRBJ2-3, is DSGVTQTPKHLITATGQRVTLRCSPRSGDLSVYWYQQSLDQGLQFLIQYYNGEERAKGNILERFSAQQFPDLHSELNLSSLELGDSALYFCASSVQGFGTDTQYFGPGTRLTVL.

A word on this clone: The same CDR3 arises from other DNA sequences in this sample as well. The chain couples TRBV5-4 to TRBJ2-2; 7 nucleotides agree with TRBD2. The CDR3 spans 16 residues. In germline, CDR1 is SGHNT, CDR2 YYREEE (reference sequence). V shed 3 bases, J shed 2 bases, and the junction held 7 bases outside the gene matches. CDR3 amino acids: CASSSASGRNTGELFF. CDR3 bases: TGTGCCAGCAGCTCGGCTAGCGGCCGCAACACCGGGGAGCTGTTTTTT. The whole variable domain, filled in from reference TRBV5-4 and TRBJ2-2, reads ETGVTQSPTHLIKTRGQQVTLRCSSQSGHNTVSWYQQALGQGPQFIFQYYREEENGRGNFPPRFSGLQFPNYSSELNVNALELDDSALYLCASSSASGRNTGELFFGEGSRLTVL.

The chain couples TRBV30 to TRBJ1-3, with D uncertain. Germline CDR1 GTSNPN, CDR2 SVGIG (reference sequence). The V and J ends lost 2 bases and 0 bases respectively, with 5 bases between them. The CDR3 is made up of 13 amino acids. DNA for the CDR3: TGTGCCTGGAGTCTACTCTCTGGAAACACCATATATTTT. This codes for CAWSLLSGNTIYF.

The chain joins TRBV7-9 to TRBJ1-1; TRBD1 aligns across 7 bases. This CDR3 is built from 16 residues. Looked up from germline, CDR1 is SEHNR and CDR2 is FQNEAQ (reference sequence). Trimming cost V 1 base and J 1 base; bases outside gene matches: 6. Written as DNA, the CDR3 is TGTGCCAGCAGCTTAGTAGACAGGGTCCCGAACACTGAAGCTTTCTTT. Amino acids: CASSLVDRVPNTEAFF.

The chain has TRBV6-5 and TRBJ1-1; 11 positions agree with TRBD1. Germline CDR1 is MNHEY and CDR2 is SVGAGI. V was pared by 6 bases and J by 4 bases, with 7 bases of the junction left unmatched. This CDR3 comprises 15 residues. Here the CDR3 DNA reads TGTGCCAGCAGCCGGACAGGGGGCTTTGGCACTGAAGCTTTCTTT. Its protein product is CASSRTGGFGTEAFF.

The rearrangement joins TRBV27 to TRBJ2-5, with 7 bases identical to TRBD1. The length of the CDR3 is 16 residues. The germline V gene encodes CDR1 MNHEY and CDR2 SMNVEV (reference sequence). Trimming cost V 1 base and J 2 bases; bases outside gene matches: 7. The CDR3 reads CASSLFRPTGQETQYF. The CDR3 coding sequence is TGTGCCAGCAGTTTATTCCGCCCGACAGGGCAAGAGACCCAGTACTTC.

This clone turned up a few times. The chain carries TRBV29-1 and TRBJ2-5; D perhaps matches TRBD1 (6 bases). The CDR3 runs 12 residues. Trimming took off 6 bases at V and 4 bases at J, with 12 bases between the two ends. Germline lookup yields CDR1 SQVTM and CDR2 ANQGSEA. The CDR3 sequence is CSVGGQVETQYF. The CDR3 nucleotides are TGCAGCGTAGGGGGACAAGTAGAGACCCAGTACTTC.

This rearrangement joins TRBV6-5 to TRBJ2-7; D possibly corresponds to TRBD1 (6 bases). Germline V gene lookup returns CDR1 MNHEY and CDR2 SVGAGI. The CDR3 runs 12 residues. The germline V and J ends were trimmed by 6 bases and 3 bases, with 9 bases remaining between them. CDR3 nucleotide sequence: TGTGCCAGCAGCCCACAGGGCTACGAGCAGTACTTC. The encoded protein is CASSPQGYEQYF.

This clone was recorded a few times. This sequence joins TRBV6-5 and TRBJ2-3, with a tentative D call TRBD1 (5 bases). The CDR3 loop spans 15 amino acids. Germline V gene data show CDR1 as MNHEY and CDR2 as SVGAGI. Trimming left V 6 bases short and J 4 bases short, with 17 bases between. Here the CDR3 DNA reads TGTGCCAGCAGATTGACAGCCCTCAGTGCAGATACGCAGTATTTT. It specifies CASRLTALSADTQYF.

The J gene is TRBJ2-7, the V gene TRBV10-2; the D gene is possibly TRBD1 (5 bases). The V end lost 2 bases, the J end lost 5 bases, and 16 bases lay between the germline ends. Germline values: CDR1 WSHSY, CDR2 SAAADI. The CDR3 spans 15 residues. CDR3 in amino acids: CASSEQRQKTNEQYF. For the CDR3, the DNA is TGCGCCAGCAGTGAGCAGAGACAGAAGACCAACGAGCAGTACTTC.

The chain combines TRBV18 with TRBJ2-7, with TRBD2 as a possible D gene (6 bases). Per the germline V gene, CDR1 is KGHSH and CDR2 is LQKENI. The CDR3 runs to 14 residues. The germline V and J ends were trimmed by 1 base and 7 bases, with 14 bases remaining between them. The DNA for the CDR3 is TGTGCCAGCTCACCACGGGGAGGATTATCTGAGCAGTACTTC. It specifies CASSPRGGLSEQYF.

This chain joins TRBV9 and TRBJ1-1; 7 nucleotides align to TRBD1. V lost 0 bases to trimming and J lost 2 bases; unmatched junction nucleotides: 1. Germline V gene lookup returns CDR1 SGDLS and CDR2 YYNGEE. The CDR3 extends over 14 amino acids. The CDR3 nucleotides read TGTGCCAGCAGCGTAGGACAGGGAAACACTGAAGCTTTCTTT. Translation gives CASSVGQGNTEAFF.

The CDR3 sequence: CASSHDRRTDTQYF. CDR3 nucleotides: TGTGCCAGCTCACACGACAGGCGCACAGATACGCAGTATTTT. This chain uses TRBV18 with TRBJ2-3, with D possibly TRBD1 on 6 matching bases. Between the trimmed V and J ends, which lost 4 bases and 1 base, there was a span of 9 bases. The germline CDR1 and CDR2 sequences are KGHSH and LQKENI. This CDR3 region has 14 residues.